This TCR beta chain derives from a study of tumor-infiltrating lymphocytes in primary liver carcinoma. Researchers generated TCR beta cDNA from about 460 ng of total RNA, relying on a constant-region primer. TCR beta libraries came from three nested multiplex PCR rounds using slightly modified ARM-PCR. Running nine to ten cycles apiece, the first two PCR rounds relied on TRBV1-TRBV30 forward primers together with a C-beta reverse primer. TCRdb processed the multiplex PCR reads anew with MiXCR; each CDR3 protein has one entry. The sample records approximately 190,000 distinct CDR3 sequences, about 82% being singletons. In the case of this clonotype: Its antigen remains unknown. One end of the junction does not line up with germline, which may come from a read error.

The study co-extracted DNA and RNA from about 19-30 mg of unsorted bulk tissue. The germline V gene encodes CDR1 MNHNS and CDR2 SASEGT. The CDR3 extends over 14 amino acids. Study-wide results and limits: Tumors had a top-250-clone fraction that was significantly higher than blood (p = 0.039).

The sequence derives from a man aged 40-55 years with primary liver carcinoma and hepatitis B virus infection. V is TRBV6-1 and J is TRBJ2-3; possibly TRBD1 or TRBD2 for D (5 bases each). The sample taken for sequencing was tumor tissue from primary liver carcinoma. CDR3 in DNA: TGTGCCGGCAGTTTACACCTCGGGGCAGATACGCATTATTTT. This sequence encodes CAGSLHLGADTHYF.